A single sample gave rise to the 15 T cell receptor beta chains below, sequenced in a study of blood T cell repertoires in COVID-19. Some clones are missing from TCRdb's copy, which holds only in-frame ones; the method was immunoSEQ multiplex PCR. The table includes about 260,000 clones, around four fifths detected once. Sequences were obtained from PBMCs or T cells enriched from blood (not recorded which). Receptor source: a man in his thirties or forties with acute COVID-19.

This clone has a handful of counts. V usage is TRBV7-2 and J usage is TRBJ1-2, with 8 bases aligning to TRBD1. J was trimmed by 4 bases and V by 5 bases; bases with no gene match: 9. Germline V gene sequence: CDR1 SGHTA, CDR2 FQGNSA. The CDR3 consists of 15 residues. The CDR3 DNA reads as TGTGCCAGCAGCATGCAGACAGGGGAGACCTATGGCTACACCTTC. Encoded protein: CASSMQTGETYGYTF.

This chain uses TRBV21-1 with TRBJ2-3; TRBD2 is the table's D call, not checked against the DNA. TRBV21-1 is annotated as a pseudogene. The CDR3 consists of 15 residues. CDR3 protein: CASSGAGADTDTQYF. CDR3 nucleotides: TGTGCCAGCAGCGGGGCGGGAGCCGACACAGATACGCAGTATTTT.

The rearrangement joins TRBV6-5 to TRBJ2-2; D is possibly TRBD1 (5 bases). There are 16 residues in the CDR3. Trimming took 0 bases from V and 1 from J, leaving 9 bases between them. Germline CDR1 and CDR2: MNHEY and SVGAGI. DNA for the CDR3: TGTGCCAGCAGTTACTCTCTGGGGCGGAACACCGGGGAGCTGTTTTTT. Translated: CASSYSLGRNTGELFF.

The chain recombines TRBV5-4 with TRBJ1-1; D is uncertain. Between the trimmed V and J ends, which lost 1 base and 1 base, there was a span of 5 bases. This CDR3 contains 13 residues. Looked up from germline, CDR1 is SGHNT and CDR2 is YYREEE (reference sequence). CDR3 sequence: CASSLRRNTEAFF. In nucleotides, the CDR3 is TGTGCCAGCAGCTTGCGTAGGAACACTGAAGCTTTCTTT.

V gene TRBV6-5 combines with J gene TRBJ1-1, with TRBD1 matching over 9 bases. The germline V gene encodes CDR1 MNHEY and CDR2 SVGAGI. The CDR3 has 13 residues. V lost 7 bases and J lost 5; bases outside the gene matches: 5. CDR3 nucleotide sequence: TGTGCCAGCATAAACAGGGGGCGTACTGAAGCTTTCTTT. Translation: CASINRGRTEAFF.

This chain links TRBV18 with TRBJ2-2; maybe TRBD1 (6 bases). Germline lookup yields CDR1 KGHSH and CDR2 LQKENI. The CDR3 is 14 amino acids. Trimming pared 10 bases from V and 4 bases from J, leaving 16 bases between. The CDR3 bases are TGTGCCATCCCCTGGCAGGGGCCCACCGGGGAGCTGTTTTTT. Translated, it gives CAIPWQGPTGELFF.

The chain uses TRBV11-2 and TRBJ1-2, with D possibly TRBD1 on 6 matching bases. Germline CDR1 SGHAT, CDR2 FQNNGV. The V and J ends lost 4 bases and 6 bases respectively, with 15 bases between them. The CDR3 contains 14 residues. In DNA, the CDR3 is TGTGCCAGCAGCTCGCGGACAGCACAAGATGGCTACACCTTC. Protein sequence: CASSSRTAQDGYTF.

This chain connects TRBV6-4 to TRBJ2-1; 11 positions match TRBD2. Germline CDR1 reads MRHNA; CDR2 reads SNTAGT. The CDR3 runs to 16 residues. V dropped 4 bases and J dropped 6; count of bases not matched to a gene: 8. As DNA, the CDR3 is TGTGCCAGCAGTGCGGATAGCGGGGGGGCTATCAATGAGCAGTTCTTC. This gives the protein CASSADSGGAINEQFF.

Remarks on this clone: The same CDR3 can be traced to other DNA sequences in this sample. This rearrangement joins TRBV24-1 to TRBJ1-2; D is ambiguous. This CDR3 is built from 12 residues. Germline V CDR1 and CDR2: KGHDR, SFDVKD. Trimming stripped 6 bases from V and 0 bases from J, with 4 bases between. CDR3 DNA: TGTGCCACCAGTCCCTCTAACTATGGCTACACCTTC. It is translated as CATSPSNYGYTF.

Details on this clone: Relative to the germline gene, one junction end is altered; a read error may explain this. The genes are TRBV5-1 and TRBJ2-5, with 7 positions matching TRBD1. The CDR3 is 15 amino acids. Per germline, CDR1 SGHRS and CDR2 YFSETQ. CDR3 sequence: CASSLRDSSQETQYF. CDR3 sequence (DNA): TGTGCCAGCAGCTTGAGGGACAGTTCCCAAGAGACCCAGTACTTC.

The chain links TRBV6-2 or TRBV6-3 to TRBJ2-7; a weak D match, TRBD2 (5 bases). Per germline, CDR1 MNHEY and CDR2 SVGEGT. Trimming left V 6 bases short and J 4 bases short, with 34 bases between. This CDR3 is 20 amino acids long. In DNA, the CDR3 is TGTGCCAGCAGCCCTATCGTGCAGAAACGTTCCTCGGGAAGTCCGTACGAGCAGTACGTC. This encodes CASSPIVQKRSSGSPYEQYV.

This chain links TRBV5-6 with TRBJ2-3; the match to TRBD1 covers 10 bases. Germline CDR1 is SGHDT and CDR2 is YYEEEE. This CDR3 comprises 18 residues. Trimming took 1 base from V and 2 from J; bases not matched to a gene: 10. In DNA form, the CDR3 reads TGTGCCAGCAGCTTGAAATTTGGGGACAGGGGTTTCACAGATACGCAGTATTTT. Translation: CASSLKFGDRGFTDTQYF.

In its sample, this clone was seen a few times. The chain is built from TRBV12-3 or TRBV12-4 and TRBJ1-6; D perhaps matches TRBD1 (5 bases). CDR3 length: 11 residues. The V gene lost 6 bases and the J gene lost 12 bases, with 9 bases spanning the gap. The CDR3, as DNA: TGTGCCAGCAGCTCCCAGGGACCCCTCCACTTT. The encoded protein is CASSSQGPLHF.

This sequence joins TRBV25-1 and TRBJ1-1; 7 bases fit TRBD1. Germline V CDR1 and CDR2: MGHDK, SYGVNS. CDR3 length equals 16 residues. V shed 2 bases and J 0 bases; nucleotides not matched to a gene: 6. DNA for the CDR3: TGTGCCAGCAGTGAAGTGGGACAGCCCATGAACACTGAAGCTTTCTTT. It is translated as CASSEVGQPMNTEAFF.

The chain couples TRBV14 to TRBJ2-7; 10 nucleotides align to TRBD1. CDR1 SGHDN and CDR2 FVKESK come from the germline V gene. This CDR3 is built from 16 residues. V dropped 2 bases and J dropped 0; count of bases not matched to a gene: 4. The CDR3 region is CASSQNGDRGSYEQYV. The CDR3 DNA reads TGTGCCAGCAGCCAAAACGGGGACAGGGGCTCCTACGAGCAGTACGTC.